The next 27 T cell receptor beta chains were all read from a single sample in a study of OX40 agonist ivuxolimab in advanced cancers. TCRdb keeps only in-frame clones here, not all; method: immunoSEQ multiplex PCR. The table has some 28,000 clones, around 85% seen once. Source: CD4+ or CD8+ T cells sorted from blood, taken in a trial of the OX40 agonist ivuxolimab. All receptors derive from an adult with an advanced solid tumor such as melanoma, head and neck, liver or kidney cancer.

Sample share makes this clone medium-sized. CDR3 DNA: TGTGCCAGCAGTTTAATGGGCTGGCAGGGGGGTCAGCCCCAGCATTTT. This encodes CASSLMGWQGGQPQHF. The V and J genes are TRBV28 and TRBJ1-5; 7 nucleotides agree with TRBD1. There are 16 residues in the CDR3. Germline values: CDR1 MDHEN, CDR2 SYDVKM. V gave up 2 bases and J gave up 6 bases; unmatched junction bases: 10.

The V call is TRBV6-1, the J call TRBJ2-7, with D hard to call. Trimming cost V 6 bases and J 2 bases, with 5 bases left between them. The CDR3 consists of 11 residues. Germline V gene sequence: CDR1 MNHNS, CDR2 SASEGT. The CDR3 sequence is CASRDAYEQYF. The CDR3 DNA reads as TGTGCCAGCAGGGACGCCTACGAGCAGTACTTC.

The chain carries TRBV7-8 and TRBJ2-5; maybe TRBD2 (5 bases). This CDR3 has 15 amino acids. With 4 bases removed from V and 1 base from J, the gap between germline ends came to 13 bases. The V gene's germline CDR1 is SGHVS and CDR2 FQNEAQ. Here the CDR3 DNA reads TGTGCCAGCAGCTCCGAGAGGGCACCCCAAGAGACCCAGTACTTC. Its protein is CASSSERAPQETQYF. Full variable domain (rest looked up from reference TRBV7-8 and TRBJ2-5): GAGVSQSPRYKVAKRGQDVALRCDPISGHVSLFWYQQALGQGPEFLTYFQNEAQLDKSGLPSDRFFAERPEGSVSTLKIQRTQQEDSAVYLCASSSERAPQETQYFGPGTRLLVL.

The chain carries TRBV5-5 and TRBJ2-7; the D is unclear. Trimming cost V 1 base and J 7 bases, with 6 bases left between them. The germline gives CDR1 SGHKS, CDR2 YYEKEE (reference sequence). The CDR3 loop spans 11 amino acids. In DNA form, the CDR3 reads TGTGCCAGCAGCTTGACGAGGGAGCAGTACTTC. It translates to CASSLTREQYF.

The genes are TRBV2 and TRBJ1-2; a possible D gene is TRBD1 (5 bases). V lost 7 bases and J 8 bases, leaving 23 bases between the germline ends. The CDR3 has 15 residues. CDR1 and CDR2 from the germline V gene are SNHLY and FYNNEI. In nucleotides, the CDR3 is TGTGCCAGCACCTTCCACCAGGGCCTCTCAGAAGGCTACACCTTC. Residues: CASTFHQGLSEGYTF.

J is TRBJ2-5 and V is TRBV7-9; D perhaps matches TRBD1 (5 bases). V was clipped by 7 bases and J by 0 bases, with 12 bases between them. The CDR3 has 14 amino acids. The germline CDR1 and CDR2 sequences are SEHNR and FQNEAQ (reference sequence). The DNA of the CDR3 is TGTGCCAGCACCCGTCAGGGATACCAAGAGACCCAGTACTTC. Translated: CASTRQGYQETQYF.

CDR3 sequence (DNA): TGTGCCAGCAGCCCATCCGGGGCCTACGAGCAGTACTTC. As protein: CASSPSGAYEQYF. This chain links TRBV5-4 with TRBJ2-7; D possibly corresponds to TRBD2 (5 bases). The CDR3 extends over 13 amino acids. CDR1 and CDR2 (germline): SGHNT, YYREEE (reference sequence). The V and J ends lost 4 bases and 2 bases respectively, with 10 bases between them. Full variable domain (rest looked up from reference TRBV5-4 and TRBJ2-7): ETGVTQSPTHLIKTRGQQVTLRCSSQSGHNTVSWYQQALGQGPQFIFQYYREEENGRGNFPPRFSGLQFPNYSSELNVNALELDDSALYLCASSPSGAYEQYFGPGTRLTVT.

This rearrangement joins TRBV27 to TRBJ2-1; D unresolved. V was trimmed by 9 bases and J by 0 bases, leaving 15 bases between them. Germline CDR1 and CDR2: MNHEY and SMNVEV (reference sequence). The CDR3 is 15 amino acids. The CDR3 DNA sequence: TGTGCCAGTACCCACACCCCGAGCTCCTACAATGAGCAGTTCTTC. As protein: CASTHTPSSYNEQFF.

The rearrangement joins TRBV4-1 to TRBJ1-2, with 7 bases lining up with TRBD1. The CDR3 is 15 residues long. The germline gives CDR1 MGHRA, CDR2 YSYEKL. Losses at the gene ends were 4 bases for V and 4 bases for J; bases not matched to a gene: 9. The CDR3 is CASSPRDTGAYGYTF. DNA for the CDR3: TGCGCCAGCAGCCCCCGGGATACAGGGGCCTATGGCTACACCTTC.

V gene TRBV5-1 combines with J gene TRBJ1-1, with 7 bases fitting TRBD1. The CDR3 spans 14 residues. CDR1 and CDR2 (germline): SGHRS, YFSETQ. Losses at the gene ends were 3 bases for V and 1 base for J; bases not matched to a gene: 3. This CDR3 reads CASSWTGGNTEAFF. Here the CDR3 DNA reads TGCGCCAGCAGCTGGACAGGTGGGAACACTGAAGCTTTCTTT.

The V gene is TRBV5-1, the J gene TRBJ2-7, with D hard to call. Trimming pared 0 bases from V and 5 bases from J, leaving 15 bases between. In germline, CDR1 is SGHRS, CDR2 YFSETQ. CDR3 length: 15 amino acids. The CDR3 here is CASSLDGPALDEQYF. CDR3 DNA: TGCGCCAGCAGCTTGGATGGGCCAGCCCTAGACGAGCAGTACTTC.

V is TRBV11-2 and J is TRBJ1-2, with D unresolved. The CDR3 spans 15 residues. Germline lookup yields CDR1 SGHAT and CDR2 FQNNGV. Trimming cost V 0 bases and J 3 bases, with 11 bases left between them. The CDR3 DNA reads TGTGCCAGCAGCTTAGATCGTAGGCCCGACTATGGCTACACCTTC. This gives the protein CASSLDRRPDYGYTF.

CDR3 coding DNA: TGTGCCAGCAGCGAGGGACTAGCGGGGGGCGTGGGGGAGCTGTTTTTT. It is translated as CASSEGLAGGVGELFF. The chain combines TRBV9 with TRBJ2-2, with 15 nucleotides matching TRBD2. Trimming took 3 bases from V and 8 from J; bases not matched to a gene: 5. CDR1 SGDLS and CDR2 YYNGEE come from the germline V gene. This CDR3 comprises 16 residues.

The chain employs TRBV7-6 and TRBJ2-6; D may match TRBD1 or TRBD2 (6 bases each). CDR1 is SGHVS and CDR2 is FNYEAQ in the germline V gene. The CDR3 extends over 16 amino acids. V was trimmed by 2 bases and J by 0 bases, leaving 8 bases between them. CDR3 sequence reads: CASSLRGVSGANVLTF. In DNA, the CDR3 is TGTGCCAGCAGCTTAAGGGGGGTCTCTGGGGCCAACGTCCTGACTTTC.

CDR3 sequence reads: CASSPSTASNQPQHF. The DNA for the CDR3 is TGTGCCAGCTCACCAAGTACAGCCAGCAATCAGCCCCAGCATTTT. The chain links TRBV18 to TRBJ1-5; no reliable D call. From germline, CDR1 is KGHSH and CDR2 LQKENI. The V and J ends lost 2 bases and 1 base respectively, with 9 bases between them. The CDR3 sequence is 15 residues long.

V and J are TRBV12-5 and TRBJ2-1; 9 bases agree with TRBD1. Unmatched junction bases numbered 13, after V lost 7 bases and J lost 6 bases. Germline-derived CDR1 and CDR2 are LGHNT and FRNRAP. The CDR3 is made up of 16 amino acids. The CDR3 sequence is CASAGHRQGVVNEQFF. In nucleotides, the CDR3 is TGTGCTAGTGCGGGACACCGACAGGGGGTCGTCAATGAGCAGTTCTTC.

This rearrangement joins TRBV5-8 to TRBJ1-1, with D unresolved. The V end lost 4 bases, the J end lost 2 bases, and 3 bases lay between the germline ends. The length of the CDR3 is 11 residues. Germline assignment: CDR1 SGHTS and CDR2 YDEGEE. The CDR3 protein is CASSLNTEAFF. DNA for the CDR3: TGTGCCAGCAGCCTTAACACTGAAGCTTTCTTT.

The rearrangement joins TRBV9 to TRBJ2-5, with 7 bases aligning to TRBD2. The DNA end is more similar to TRBJ2-7, so the J call may be wrong. The germline gives CDR1 SGDLS, CDR2 YYNGEE. The CDR3 has 17 amino acids. CDR3 nucleotides: TGTGCCAGCAGCTCACCTCAAGGGCGGGGGAGCTCCTACGAGCAGTACTTC. Its protein product is CASSSPQGRGSSYEQYF.

The rearrangement joins TRBV5-1 to TRBJ2-1; D gene uncertain. Trimming removed 0 bases from V and 0 bases from J, with 7 bases in between. The germline gives CDR1 SGHRS, CDR2 YFSETQ. The length of the CDR3 is 15 residues. The CDR3 DNA reads TGCGCCAGCAGCTTGGACCTAAGCTCCTACAATGAGCAGTTCTTC. Translated: CASSLDLSSYNEQFF.

This clone rates as large (0.1 to 1%). The chain joins TRBV1 to TRBJ2-3; no DNA check was done on the table's D call, TRBD2. TRBV1 is flagged as a pseudogene. This CDR3 spans 17 amino acids. CDR3: CTSSQDAWLAGTDTQYF. The CDR3 DNA is TGCACCAGCAGCCAAGATGCGTGGCTAGCGGGCACAGATACGCAGTATTTT.

The rearrangement links TRBV4-2 to TRBJ2-2; 9 positions agree with TRBD2. CDR1 and CDR2 from the germline V gene are LGHNA and YNFKEQ. The CDR3 is 15 residues long. V shed 3 bases and J 4 bases; nucleotides not matched to a gene: 3. CDR3: CASSQGLASTGELFF. The CDR3 coding sequence is TGTGCCAGCAGCCAGGGACTAGCTAGCACCGGGGAGCTGTTTTTT.

V gene TRBV5-1 combines with J gene TRBJ2-1, with 10 bases aligning to TRBD2. The V segment lost 4 bases and the J segment 2 bases; nucleotides outside the gene matches: 9. CDR3 length: 17 residues. Germline V gene sequence: CDR1 SGHRS, CDR2 YFSETQ. The CDR3 sequence is CASSLYSTSGAYNEQFF. In nucleotides, the CDR3 is TGCGCCAGCAGCCTATACAGTACTAGCGGGGCCTACAATGAGCAGTTCTTC.

The J gene is TRBJ2-1, the V gene TRBV5-1, with 7 bases aligning to TRBD2. This CDR3 is 14 amino acids long. Germline CDR1 and CDR2: SGHRS and YFSETQ. V gave up 0 bases and J gave up 10 bases; unmatched junction bases: 7. Written as DNA, the CDR3 is TGCGCCAGCAGCTTGGCGCGGGGGAGGGTGGAGCAGTTCTTC. Translating gives CASSLARGRVEQFF.

This clone appeared once. The chain employs TRBV6-5 and TRBJ2-7; the match to TRBD2 covers 11 bases. CDR3 length: 14 amino acids. V shed 5 bases and J 3 bases; nucleotides not matched to a gene: 3. CDR1 and CDR2 from the germline V gene are MNHEY and SVGAGI. The CDR3: CASSLSGGGYEQYF. The DNA of the CDR3 is TGTGCCAGCAGTCTTAGCGGGGGGGGCTACGAGCAGTACTTC.

V usage is TRBV7-8 and J usage is TRBJ2-7; D is possibly TRBD1 (6 bases). CDR1 SGHVS and CDR2 FQNEAQ come from the germline V gene. This CDR3 comprises 15 residues. Trimming stripped 3 bases from V and 0 bases from J, with 12 bases between. CDR3 bases: TGTGCCAGCAGCTTGTCTCAGGGGTTCTCCTACGAGCAGTACTTC. Residues: CASSLSQGFSYEQYF.

V and J are TRBV5-1 and TRBJ2-5, with 9 nucleotides matching TRBD2. The CDR3 contains 17 residues. Germline CDR1 and CDR2: SGHRS and YFSETQ. With 0 bases clipped from V and 2 bases from J, the junction kept 8 bases outside the gene matches. CDR3 protein: CASSLVGSGGLQETQYF. The DNA for the CDR3 is TGCGCCAGCAGCTTGGTGGGTAGCGGGGGTCTGCAAGAGACCCAGTACTTC.

CDR3 loop: CASSQDGLGSLPYEQYF. The CDR3 DNA sequence: TGCGCCAGCAGCCAAGATGGATTGGGCTCCCTACCTTACGAGCAGTACTTC. The genes are TRBV4-1 and TRBJ2-7, with no clear D. The CDR3 extends over 17 amino acids. The V end lost 0 bases, the J end lost 4 bases, and 19 bases lay between the germline ends. Germline values: CDR1 MGHRA, CDR2 YSYEKL.